A single sample gave rise to the 22 T cell receptor beta chains below, sequenced in a study of tissue T cells after allogeneic stem cell transplantation. Generated by immunoSEQ multiplex PCR, the TCRdb table keeps only in-frame clones and is missing some. The sample shows some 8,000 clones, 37% of them seen only once. Time point in this sample: mouse harvest day 14 after allogeneic transplant. Each mouse received 10^7 T-cell-depleted marrow cells plus 10^6 splenic CD5+ T cells by tail vein. Material for sequencing was skin. The source is a female BALB/c mouse given C57BL/6 T cells with graft-versus-host disease after an allogeneic hematopoietic cell transplant.

Worth noting for this clone: Gene names denote mouse genes. The CDR3 is cut off 1 residue early in the read; its end comes from the germline J gene. The gene calls are TRBV31 and TRBJ2-4, with 11 bases matching TRBD2. Germline-derived CDR1 and CDR2 are GKSSPN and SITVG. V lost 1 base to trimming and J lost 8 bases; unmatched junction nucleotides: 5. The CDR3 loop spans 14 amino acids. CDR3 bases read: TGTGCCTGGAGTCGACTGGGGGGGATCGGCACCTTGTAC. Amino acids: CAWSRLGGIGTLY. The full CDR3 reads CAWSRLGGIGTLYF.

Comment on this clone: Gene names refer to mouse genes. The read halts 1 residue ahead of the CDR3 end, with the missing end drawn from the germline J gene. The chain couples TRBV26 to TRBJ2-4; D ambiguous. The germline V gene has CDR1 KGHPV and CDR2 FQNQEV (reference sequence). Trimming stripped 8 bases from V and 0 bases from J, with 9 bases between. The CDR3 extends over 13 amino acids. CDR3 residues: CASLGISQNTLYF. CDR3 DNA (partial): TGTGCCAGCCTCGGCATTAGTCAAAACACCTTGTAC.

This clone is deemed medium-sized (0.01 to 0.1%). Gene names and germline refer to mouse. The CDR3 extends 1 residue past the end of the read, so its final part is completed from the germline J gene. V is TRBV26 and J is TRBJ1-4; 9 positions agree with TRBD1. Germline CDR1 reads KGHPV; CDR2 reads FQNQEV (reference sequence). This CDR3 is 14 amino acids long. V lost 4 bases and J lost 5; bases outside the gene matches: 2. The sequenced CDR3 bases are TGTGCCAGCAGTCCCGGGACAGGGAACGAAAGATTATTT. Residues: CASSPGTGNERLF. The full-length CDR3 reads as CASSPGTGNERLFF.

In the case of this clone: The gene names given are mouse names. Sequencing ends 1 residue short of the CDR3 end; the germline J gene provides the rest. The chain carries TRBV13-3 and TRBJ2-1, with D unclear. The V gene lost 1 base and the J gene lost 1 base, with 9 bases spanning the gap. CDR3 length equals 15 residues. Germline V lookup: CDR1 NNHDY, CDR2 SYVADS. This chain's CDR3 is CASSDPWENYAEQFF. The sequenced CDR3 bases are TGTGCCAGCAGTGATCCGTGGGAAAACTATGCTGAGCAGTTC.

This clone appeared a few times. Genes and germline are mouse. The read halts 1 residue ahead of the CDR3 end, with the missing end drawn from the germline J gene. The genes are TRBV26 and TRBJ1-4; 9 positions match TRBD1. This CDR3 has 15 amino acids. Germline V gene data show CDR1 as KGHPV and CDR2 as FQNQEV (reference sequence). Losses at the gene ends were 3 bases for V and 5 bases for J; bases not matched to a gene: 4. CDR3 region: CASSLAGQGNERLFF. CDR3 DNA (partial): TGTGCCAGCAGTCTAGCCGGACAGGGGAACGAAAGATTATTT.

For this clone: Genes and germline are mouse. The read gets to within 1 residue of the CDR3 end, and the germline J gene fills in the rest. This chain uses TRBV26 with TRBJ1-4; no firm D call. V dropped 3 bases and J dropped 1 base, with 3 bases sitting between them. Germline lookup yields CDR1 KGHPV and CDR2 FQNQEV (reference sequence). The CDR3 contains 13 residues. Partial CDR3 DNA: TGTGCCAGCAGTCTTCGTTCCAACGAAAGATTATTT. Protein: CASSLRSNERLF. The entire CDR3 is CASSLRSNERLFF. Filled out from reference TRBV26 and TRBJ1-4, the complete variable domain reads NSKVIQTPRYLVKGQGQKAKMRCIPEKGHPVVFWYQQNKNNEFKFLINFQNQEVLQQIDMTEKRFSAECPSNSPCSLEIQSSEAGDSALYLCASSLRSNERLFFGHGTKLSVL.

This clone is medium-sized within its sample. Germline and genes here are mouse. Other DNA sequences in this sample translate to the same CDR3. This CDR3 reads CASSPGQNTEVFF. CDR3 bases read: TGTGCCAGCAGTCCGGGACAGAACACAGAAGTCTTC. This rearrangement joins TRBV26 to TRBJ1-1, with D maybe TRBD1 (5 bases). The CDR3 end falls 1 residue outside the read, so it is completed with the germline J gene. Per germline, CDR1 KGHPV and CDR2 FQNQEV (reference sequence). Trimming took 4 bases from V and 0 from J, leaving 6 bases between them. The CDR3 runs 13 residues.

In regard to this clone: Mouse gene names apply. The sequence runs out 1 residue before the end of the CDR3; the remainder is reconstructed from the germline J gene. The V gene is TRBV23, the J gene TRBJ2-4; the DNA was not used to check the table's D call, TRBD2. Germline lookup yields CDR1 KGHTA and CDR2 FQNQQP. The CDR3 is 14 amino acids. CDR3 DNA (partial): TGCTCCAGCAGTCAATCGATGACTGGAAACACCTTGTAC. It is translated as CSSSQSMTGNTLY. The entire CDR3 reads CSSSQSMTGNTLYF.

Worth noting for this clone: Mouse names are used for the genes. The read halts 1 residue ahead of the CDR3 end, with the missing end drawn from the germline J gene. The identical CDR3 is also encoded by other nucleotide sequences in the sample. The chain has TRBV26 and TRBJ2-3, with D possibly being TRBD1 (6 bases). V lost 4 bases and J lost 1, with 6 bases in between. The CDR3 has 13 amino acids. Germline CDR1 reads KGHPV; CDR2 reads FQNQEV (reference sequence). Partial CDR3 DNA: TGTGCCAGCAGTCGACAGGGTGCAGAAACGCTGTAT. It translates to CASSRQGAETLY. In full, the CDR3 reads CASSRQGAETLYF. Supplemented by reference TRBV26 and TRBJ2-3, the full variable domain reads NSKVIQTPRYLVKGQGQKAKMRCIPEKGHPVVFWYQQNKNNEFKFLINFQNQEVLQQIDMTEKRFSAECPSNSPCSLEIQSSEAGDSALYLCASSRQGAETLYFGSGTRLTVL.

With respect to this clone: All gene names here are mouse names. The observed sequence ends 1 residue before the CDR3 terminus, with the missing tail filled in from the germline J gene. V usage is TRBV13-1 and J usage is TRBJ1-1, with 8 bases that match TRBD1. Germline CDR1 reads NSHNY; CDR2 reads SYGAGN. The CDR3 loop spans 15 amino acids. Trimming cost V 1 base and J 1 base; bases outside gene matches: 3. The CDR3 spells CASSDPGQGNTEVFF. The sequenced part of the CDR3 DNA is TGTGCCAGCAGTGATCCCGGACAGGGAAACACAGAAGTCTTC.

In regard to this clone: The genes are named according to mouse. The sequenced fragment ends 1 residue before the CDR3 boundary, so the rest is inferred from the germline J gene. The chain has TRBV29 and TRBJ1-1; possibly TRBD1 for D (6 bases). This CDR3 has 13 residues. V lost 6 bases, J lost 4 bases, and 12 bases lay in between. The V gene's germline CDR1 is MSHET and CDR2 SYDVDS. The covered CDR3 bases are TGTGCTAGCAGCCTCCGGGACACCACAGAAGTCTTC. Protein: CASSLRDTTEVF. The complete CDR3 sequence is CASSLRDTTEVFF.

By its share, this clone is medium-sized. Gene names refer to mouse genes. The read ends 1 residue before the CDR3 terminus; that terminus is restored from the germline J gene. The chain combines TRBV29 with TRBJ1-2; D may be TRBD1 (5 bases). The germline V and J ends were trimmed by 6 bases and 0 bases, with 8 bases remaining between them. The length of the CDR3 is 13 residues. Germline V CDR1 and CDR2: MSHET, SYDVDS. The CDR3 region is CASSGQTNSDYTF. The covered CDR3 bases are TGTGCTAGCAGCGGACAAACAAACTCCGACTACACC. Full variable domain (outside the CDR3, taken from reference TRBV29 and TRBJ1-2): DMKVTQMPRYLIKRMGENVLLECGQDMSHETMYWYRQDPGLGLQLIYISYDVDSNSEGDIPKGYRVSRKKREHFSLILDSAKTNQTSVYFCASSGQTNSDYTFGSGTRLLVI.

This clone showed up just a few times. The gene names here belong to mouse. The CDR3 end lies 1 residue beyond the end of the read and is filled in from the germline J gene. The chain joins TRBV3 to TRBJ2-4, with D possibly matching TRBD1 (5 bases). The CDR3 is made up of 14 amino acids. Deletions cut 2 bases from V and 4 bases from J, with 10 bases between. Looked up from germline, CDR1 is SNHLY and CDR2 is FYNGKV (reference sequence). The part of the CDR3 DNA that was read is TGTGCCAGCAGCTTAAGGGGAAGAGAAAACACCTTGTAC. As protein: CASSLRGRENTLY. The whole CDR3 sequence reads CASSLRGRENTLYF.

Comment on this clone: Gene names are mouse gene names. The read finishes 1 residue shy of the CDR3 end, and the germline J gene is used to complete it. The sample contains more than one DNA sequence encoding this CDR3. This chain connects TRBV26 to TRBJ1-1, with D hard to call. The CDR3 covers 12 residues. V lost 3 bases to trimming and J lost 1 base, with 3 bases between them. Germline loops: CDR1 KGHPV, CDR2 FQNQEV (reference sequence). The DNA read from the CDR3 is TGTGCCAGCAGTCTTGGGAACACAGAAGTCTTC. Translating it yields CASSLGNTEVF. The full CDR3 protein is CASSLGNTEVFF.

This clone appeared a few times. The germline and genes are mouse ones. The read ends 1 residue early relative to the CDR3; the germline J gene fills the gap. This chain connects TRBV15 to TRBJ1-4, with D possibly being TRBD1 (5 bases). CDR1 and CDR2 from the germline V gene are SGHND and FRSKSL. Trimming pared 3 bases from V and 3 bases from J, leaving 11 bases between. This CDR3 spans 15 amino acids. The CDR3 is CASSLRGIPNERLFF. The covered CDR3 bases are TGTGCCAGCAGTTTGAGGGGAATTCCCAACGAAAGATTATTT. Drawing the rest from reference TRBV15 and TRBJ1-4, the complete variable domain is DAGVTQTPRHEVAEKGQTIILKCEPVSGHNDLFWYRQTKIQGLELLSYFRSKSLMEDGGAFKDRFKAEMLNSSFSTLKIQPTEPKDSAVYLCASSLRGIPNERLFFGHGTKLSVL.

This clone was seen just once. The gene names here belong to mouse. The read stops 1 residue short of the end of the CDR3; the missing end is completed from the germline J gene. The chain recombines TRBV26 with TRBJ1-1; TRBD1 matches at 10 bases. Germline V gives CDR1 KGHPV, CDR2 FQNQEV (reference sequence). The CDR3 covers 12 residues. V lost 4 bases to trimming and J lost 10 bases; unmatched junction nucleotides: 3. The CDR3 is CASSPGQGRVFF. Incomplete CDR3 DNA: TGTGCCAGCAGTCCGGGACAGGGGAGAGTCTTC.

By sample share, this clone is medium-sized. The listed genes are named as in mouse. The read comes to an end 1 residue before the CDR3 does, leaving the germline J gene to fill in the end. The rearrangement joins TRBV26 to TRBJ1-3; 9 bases fit TRBD1. This CDR3 is 15 amino acids long. CDR1 and CDR2 from the germline V gene are KGHPV and FQNQEV (reference sequence). Trimming took 4 bases from V and 0 from J; bases not matched to a gene: 1. The sequenced CDR3 bases are TGTGCCAGCAGTCCACAGGGGGCTTCTGGAAATACGCTCTAT. Translating it yields CASSPQGASGNTLY. The CDR3 in its entirety is CASSPQGASGNTLYF.

About this clone itself: Genes and germline are mouse. Coverage ceases 1 residue before the CDR3 finishes, and the germline J gene fills in the end. This sequence joins TRBV26 and TRBJ1-2; D is possibly TRBD1 (6 bases). The CDR3 has 14 amino acids. The V gene's germline CDR1 is KGHPV and CDR2 FQNQEV (reference sequence). The V gene lost 6 bases and the J gene lost 0 bases, with 11 bases spanning the gap. The sequenced CDR3 bases are TGTGCCAGCAGAACGGGACAAGCAAACTCCGACTACACC. Its protein is CASRTGQANSDYT. The entire CDR3 is CASRTGQANSDYTF.

A remark on this clone: Mouse germline and gene names are used. Sequencing ends 1 residue short of the CDR3 end; the germline J gene provides the rest. This chain joins TRBV3 and TRBJ2-7, with 8 bases identical to TRBD2. V shed 5 bases, J shed 4 bases, and the junction held 7 bases outside the gene matches. Germline V gene sequence: CDR1 SNHLY, CDR2 FYNGKV (reference sequence). This CDR3 has 14 amino acids. CDR3 DNA, as far as it was read: TGTGCCAGCAGCCTTCCCGGGACTGGTTATGAACAGTAC. It yields the protein CASSLPGTGYEQY. The whole CDR3 protein reads CASSLPGTGYEQYF.

Note on this clone: Each gene name is a mouse one. The CDR3 end is not reached by the read, which stops 1 residue before it; the germline J gene fills it in. The V and J genes are TRBV26 and TRBJ1-3, with D maybe TRBD1 (5 bases). The CDR3 is 13 residues long. V was shortened by 6 bases and J by 1 base, with 7 bases between the two germline ends. Germline CDR1 and CDR2: KGHPV and FQNQEV (reference sequence). The covered CDR3 bases are TGTGCCAGCAGCGCAGGGTCTGGAAATACGCTCTAT. It encodes CASSAGSGNTLY. The entire CDR3 is CASSAGSGNTLYF.

For this clone: Genes and germline come from the mouse. CDR3 DNA, as far as it was read: TGTGCCAGCAGTGGCAGGGGCGGCAACCAGGCTCCGCTT. As protein: CASSGRGGNQAPL. The whole CDR3 reads CASSGRGGNQAPLF. The chain has TRBV13-1 and TRBJ1-5, with D perhaps TRBD1 (6 bases). The read ends 1 residue shy of where the CDR3 ends; the end is completed using the germline J gene. CDR3 length: 14 amino acids. V was shortened by 3 bases and J by 3 bases, with 10 bases between the two germline ends. CDR1 is NSHNY, CDR2 SYGAGN, per germline.

The table lists this clone with a few counts. These gene names are mouse names. The read gets to within 1 residue of the CDR3 end, and the germline J gene fills in the rest. This sequence joins TRBV3 and TRBJ1-1, with 7 bases matching TRBD1. V was clipped by 2 bases and J by 4 bases; unmatched bases: 4. CDR3 length: 14 residues. Germline CDR1 and CDR2: SNHLY and FYNGKV (reference sequence). CDR3 DNA, as far as it was read: TGTGCCAGCAGCTTAAAGGGGGCGGGCACAGAAGTCTTC. Translating it yields CASSLKGAGTEVF. The whole CDR3 region reads CASSLKGAGTEVFF. Full variable domain (remainder filled in from reference TRBV3 and TRBJ1-1): GPKVLQIPSHQIIDMGQMVTLNCDPVSNHLYFYWYKQILGQQMEFLVNFYNGKVMEKSKLFKDQFSVERPDGSYFTLKIQPTALEDSAVYFCASSLKGAGTEVFFGKGTRLTVV.